Listed below are T cell receptor beta chains from one sample, sequenced in a study of blood T cell repertoires in COVID-19. Sequencing used immunoSEQ multiplex PCR; TCRdb keeps in-frame clones, though not all of them. Here the sample spans under 200,000 clones, roughly nine tenths being singletons. Sequencing was performed on peripheral blood. Receptors originate from a woman in her sixties or seventies with acute or convalescent COVID-19. Both conserved end residues are part of each CDR3. D genes are given only for firm matches. Clone size is stated in some rows and not others, as once, few, many or a class when expanded.

size: once
J: TRBJ1-5
V: TRBV7-2
D: TRBD1
CDR3: CASSLGTGDQPQHF
DNA: TGTGCCAGCAGCTTAGGGACAGGGGATCAGCCCCAGCATTTT

size: .
J: TRBJ1-1
V: TRBV6-2/TRBV6-3
D: .
CDR3: CASSYSVGVTEAFF
DNA: TGTGCCAGCAGTTACTCCGTAGGAGTCACTGAAGCTTTCTTT

size: .
J: TRBJ1-4
V: TRBV11-2
D: .
CDR3: CASSPGTLTNEKLFF
DNA: TGTGCCAGCAGCCCCGGGACACTTACTAATGAAAAACTGTTTTTT

size: .
J: TRBJ1-4
V: TRBV29-1
D: TRBD1
CDR3: CSSRDRGNEKLFF
DNA: TGCAGCTCCCGGGACAGGGGAAATGAAAAACTGTTTTTT

size: once
J: TRBJ2-1
V: TRBV27
D: .
CDR3: CASRRQGSGEQFF
DNA: TGTGCCAGCAGACGTCAGGGGTCTGGTGAGCAGTTCTTC

size: .
J: TRBJ2-7
V: TRBV6-5
D: TRBD2
CDR3: CASSGGAGYEQYF
DNA: TGTGCCAGTAGCGGGGGGGCCGGGTACGAGCAGTACTTC

size: .
J: TRBJ2-7
V: TRBV10-2
D: .
CDR3: CASSRTVGTYEQYF
DNA: TGCGCCAGCAGTAGAACCGTAGGGACTTACGAGCAGTACTTC

size: .
J: TRBJ2-7
V: TRBV11-3
D: .
CDR3: CASSLSTGGYSYEQYF
DNA: TGTGCCAGCAGCTTATCCACCGGCGGCTACTCCTACGAGCAGTACTTC

size: .
J: TRBJ1-3
V: TRBV28
D: .
CDR3: CASTTHTGYGNTIYF
DNA: TGTGCCAGCACCACGCACACAGGGTATGGAAACACCATATATTTT

size: .
J: TRBJ2-7
V: TRBV4-3
D: TRBD2
CDR3: CASSQGLAGGYEQYF
DNA: TGCGCCAGCAGCCAGGGACTAGCGGGAGGCTACGAGCAGTACTTC

size: .
J: TRBJ1-2
V: TRBV7-2
D: TRBD1
CDR3: CASSRTGNYGYTF
DNA: TGTGCCAGCAGCCGGACAGGGAACTATGGCTACACCTTC

size: .
J: TRBJ2-7
V: TRBV6-5
D: .
CDR3: CASSTSSYEQYF
DNA: TGTGCCAGCTCTACTAGCTCCTACGAGCAGTACTTC

size: .
J: TRBJ2-4
V: TRBV6-5
D: .
CDR3: CASSLGTPVNIQYF
DNA: TGTGCCAGCAGTCTCGGGACACCCGTCAACATTCAGTACTTC

size: few
J: TRBJ2-5
V: TRBV5-1
D: .
CDR3: CASSLGQPRGETQYF
DNA: TGCGCCAGCAGCTTGGGGCAGCCGCGAGGAGAGACCCAGTACTTC

size: .
J: TRBJ1-4
V: TRBV6-6
D: TRBD1
CDR3: CASSTRQGATNEKLFF
DNA: TGTGCCAGCAGCACTAGACAGGGGGCAACTAATGAAAAACTGTTTTTT

size: .
J: TRBJ2-7
V: TRBV6-5
D: .
CDR3: CASDRGLYEQYF
DNA: TGTGCCAGCGATAGGGGTCTCTACGAGCAGTACTTC

size: .
J: TRBJ1-1
V: TRBV6-1
D: TRBD1
CDR3: CASSARSGTGVYYTEAFF
DNA: TGTGCCAGCAGTGCCCGATCCGGGACAGGGGTTTACTACACTGAAGCTTTCTTT

size: .
J: TRBJ2-1
V: TRBV21-1
D: .
CDR3: CASSKDKDRGYNEQFF
DNA: TGTGCCAGCAGCAAAGATAAGGACAGGGGTTACAATGAGCAGTTCTTC

size: .
J: TRBJ2-4
V: TRBV11-3
D: .
CDR3: CASSHARGSGNIQYF
DNA: TGTGCCAGCAGCCATGCCCGGGGAAGCGGAAACATTCAGTACTTC

size: .
J: TRBJ2-2
V: TRBV7-9
D: TRBD2
CDR3: CASSLPAGGSNTGELFF
DNA: TGTGCCAGCAGCTTACCAGCGGGAGGGTCGAACACCGGGGAGCTGTTTTTT

size: .
J: TRBJ2-2
V: TRBV2
D: TRBD2
CDR3: CASRQSTSGGWELFF
DNA: TGTGCCAGCAGGCAATCGACTAGCGGGGGTTGGGAGCTGTTTTTT

size: .
J: TRBJ2-2
V: TRBV27
D: .
CDR3: CASSGGNTGELFF
DNA: TGTGCCAGCAGTGGCGGGAACACCGGGGAGCTGTTTTTT

size: few
J: TRBJ1-6
V: TRBV10-3
D: .
CDR3: CAISEQLNSPLHF
DNA: TGTGCCATCAGTGAACAGCTTAATTCACCCCTCCACTTT

size: few
J: TRBJ2-5
V: TRBV5-4
D: .
CDR3: CASSLPAGETQYF
DNA: TGTGCCAGCAGCTTACCAGCGGGAGAGACCCAGTACTTC

size: .
J: TRBJ1-6
V: TRBV2
D: TRBD1
CDR3: CASKDRMNSPLHF
DNA: TGTGCCAGCAAGGACAGGATGAATTCACCCCTCCACTTT

size: .
J: TRBJ2-5
V: TRBV9
D: TRBD1
CDR3: CASSVAPGQGQETQYF
DNA: TGTGCCAGCAGCGTAGCACCCGGACAGGGACAAGAGACCCAGTACTTC

size: .
J: TRBJ2-5
V: TRBV19
D: TRBD2
CDR3: CASSIASGGFQETQYF
DNA: TGTGCCAGTAGTATAGCTAGCGGGGGGTTCCAAGAGACCCAGTACTTC

size: once
J: TRBJ1-1
V: TRBV5-1
D: .
CDR3: CASSTSGMNTEAFF
DNA: TGCGCCAGCAGCACCAGCGGAATGAACACTGAAGCTTTCTTT

size: .
J: TRBJ2-2
V: TRBV11-3
D: TRBD2
CDR3: CASSAGTSGRRGTGELFF
DNA: TGTGCCAGCAGCGCGGGGACTAGCGGGAGGCGAGGGACCGGGGAGCTGTTTTTT

size: .
J: TRBJ1-3
V: TRBV5-4
D: .
CDR3: CASSSAGGNTIYF
DNA: TGTGCCAGCAGCTCCGCCGGTGGAAACACCATATATTTT

size: .
J: TRBJ2-2
V: TRBV7-2
D: .
CDR3: CASSLGLNTGELFF
DNA: TGTGCCAGCAGCTTAGGACTAAACACCGGGGAGCTGTTTTTT

size: .
J: TRBJ2-7
V: TRBV7-2
D: .
CDR3: CASTSNRVSYEQYF
DNA: TGTGCCAGCACCTCAAACAGGGTTTCCTACGAGCAGTACTTC

size: .
J: TRBJ2-2
V: TRBV12-5
D: TRBD2
CDR3: CASGMPGLAGAATGELFF
DNA: TGTGCTAGTGGTATGCCGGGACTAGCGGGGGCGGCCACCGGGGAGCTGTTTTTT

size: .
J: TRBJ2-2
V: TRBV20-1
D: .
CDR3: CSASRQGIGIGELFF
DNA: TGCAGTGCTAGTAGGCAGGGGATAGGTATCGGGGAGCTGTTTTTT

size: .
J: TRBJ1-4
V: TRBV7-9
D: .
CDR3: CASSSTGTTNEKLFF
DNA: TGTGCCAGCAGCTCCACAGGGACAACTAATGAAAAACTGTTTTTT

size: .
J: TRBJ2-5
V: TRBV5-1
D: TRBD2
CDR3: CASSSSGGRGETQYF
DNA: TGCGCCAGCAGCTCTAGCGGGGGAAGGGGAGAGACCCAGTACTTC

size: .
J: TRBJ1-1
V: TRBV18
D: .
CDR3: CASSRLGWSEAFF
DNA: TGTGCCAGCTCCCGATTGGGTTGGAGTGAAGCTTTCTTT

size: .
J: TRBJ2-5
V: TRBV28
D: TRBD1
CDR3: CASSLAGQGQETQYF
DNA: TGTGCCAGCAGTTTAGCAGGACAGGGGCAAGAGACCCAGTACTTC

size: few
J: TRBJ1-1
V: TRBV11-2
D: .
CDR3: CASSSMQTGTEAFF
DNA: TGTGCCAGCAGCTCTATGCAGACAGGCACTGAAGCTTTCTTT

size: .
J: TRBJ1-2
V: TRBV12-3/TRBV12-4
D: TRBD1
CDR3: CASSPRTGGYTF
DNA: TGTGCCAGCAGTCCTCGGACAGGTGGCTACACCTTC

size: .
J: TRBJ2-1
V: TRBV2
D: TRBD2
CDR3: CASTSLGLAGNEQFF
DNA: TGTGCCAGCACTTCTCTGGGACTAGCGGGCAATGAGCAGTTCTTC

size: .
J: TRBJ2-7
V: TRBV5-1
D: .
CDR3: CASRDRSPYEQYF
DNA: TGCGCCAGCAGAGACAGGTCCCCCTACGAGCAGTACTTC

size: once
J: TRBJ1-2
V: TRBV5-1
D: TRBD1
CDR3: CASSLEGGDRGSAGYTF
DNA: TGCGCCAGCAGCTTGGAAGGAGGCGACAGGGGATCGGCTGGCTACACCTTC

size: .
J: TRBJ1-1
V: TRBV18
D: .
CDR3: CASSPQGGTEAFF
DNA: TGTGCCAGCTCACCGCAGGGAGGGACTGAAGCTTTCTTT

size: .
J: TRBJ2-7
V: TRBV5-5
D: TRBD1
CDR3: CASSLMDRGEDEQYF
DNA: TGTGCCAGCAGCTTGATGGACAGGGGGGAAGACGAGCAGTACTTC

size: .
J: TRBJ2-7
V: TRBV25-1
D: TRBD2
CDR3: CASSEWASGRSYEQYF
DNA: TGTGCCAGCAGTGAATGGGCTAGCGGGAGGTCCTACGAGCAGTACTTC

size: .
J: TRBJ1-5
V: TRBV3-1/TRBV3-2
D: .
CDR3: CASSQEGGSNQPQHF
DNA: TGTGCCAGCAGCCAAGAAGGCGGGAGCAATCAGCCCCAGCATTTT

size: few
J: TRBJ1-3
V: TRBV2
D: TRBD1
CDR3: CASREYYRGLGNTIYF
DNA: TGTGCCAGCAGAGAATACTACAGGGGGCTCGGAAACACCATATATTTT

size: .
J: TRBJ2-3
V: TRBV18
D: TRBD2
CDR3: CASSRRLATTTDTQYF
DNA: TGTGCCAGCTCACGTAGACTAGCGACAACCACAGATACGCAGTATTTT

size: .
J: TRBJ2-1
V: TRBV24-1
D: .
CDR3: CATSDSTSSSYNEQFF
DNA: TGTGCCACCAGTGATTCCACTAGTAGCTCCTACAATGAGCAGTTCTTC

size: .
J: TRBJ2-1
V: TRBV28
D: .
CDR3: CASTSSPSEQFF
DNA: TGTGCCAGCACTTCTAGTCCGAGTGAGCAGTTCTTC